The 27 T cell receptor beta chains in this list originate from one sample, sequenced in a study of post-analysis software for immune sequencing data. These receptors have no identified antigens. Study-wide points: Higher frequency in patients than in controls was seen for several TRBV segments, with TRBV5-6, TRBV5-1 and TRBV20-1 among them.

TCR beta libraries were prepared from cDNA with unique molecular identifiers. TCRdb used MiXCR to reprocess the PCR reads, holding one entry per CDR3 protein. Of roughly 700,000 distinct CDR3 sequences in the sample, less than 35% are singletons; the top ten hold approximately 0.6%. Source material: blood. Receptors were obtained from a girl aged 10 to 17 with multiple sclerosis.

This clonotype was picked up a small number of times. The chain joins TRBV20-1 to TRBJ2-7; 12 positions agree with TRBD1. This CDR3 contains 14 residues. Unmatched junction bases numbered 5, after V lost 2 bases and J lost 6 bases. Germline loops: CDR1 DFQATT, CDR2 SNEGSKA (reference sequence). CDR3 sequence reads: CSARTGTGGSEQYF. Written as DNA, the CDR3 is TGCAGTGCTAGAACCGGGACAGGGGGCTCCGAGCAGTACTTC.

This clonotype was observed a few times. The rearrangement uses TRBV4-1 and TRBJ2-7; perhaps TRBD1 as D (5 bases). The CDR3 runs to 14 residues. Germline V gene lookup returns CDR1 MGHRA and CDR2 YSYEKL. Trimming removed 3 bases from V and 2 bases from J, with 11 bases in between. This CDR3 is CASSQRTKAYEQYF. The CDR3, as DNA: TGCGCCAGCAGCCAGAGGACAAAGGCCTACGAGCAGTACTTC.

This clonotype has only a few counts. V gene TRBV5-1 combines with J gene TRBJ2-3; 11 bases are a match to TRBD2. V trimming: 3 bases; J trimming: 5 bases; junction bases outside the gene matches: 5. The CDR3 is 15 residues long. CDR1 and CDR2 from the germline V gene are SGHRS and YFSETQ. CDR3 bases: TGCGCCAGCAGCTACCATGGACTAGCGGGAGATACGCAGTATTTT. It codes for CASSYHGLAGDTQYF. Together with reference TRBV5-1 and TRBJ2-3, the CDR3 gives the full variable domain: KAGVTQTPRYLIKTRGQQVTLSCSPISGHRSVSWYQQTPGQGLQFLFEYFSETQRNKGNFPGRFSGRQFSNSRSEMNVSTLELGDSALYLCASSYHGLAGDTQYFGPGTRLTVL.

The rearrangement uses TRBV20-1 and TRBJ2-1; no firm D call. The CDR3 extends over 12 amino acids. CDR1 and CDR2 (germline): DFQATT, SNEGSKA (reference sequence). With 3 bases removed from V and 5 bases from J, the gap between germline ends came to 8 bases. CDR3 sequence reads: CSARRRHNEQFF. The CDR3 nucleotides read TGCAGTGCTAGGCGCAGACACAATGAGCAGTTCTTC.

V usage is TRBV13 and J usage is TRBJ2-1; no definite D call. This CDR3 contains 17 residues. Per germline, CDR1 PRHDT and CDR2 FYEKMQ (reference sequence). V lost 2 bases and J lost 9, with 23 bases in between. The CDR3 bases are TGTGCCAGCAGCTTAAGGGTCATGGGAAAGAGAGGCGGTGAGCAGTTCTTC. Its translation is CASSLRVMGKRGGEQFF. The complete variable domain, with remaining parts taken from reference TRBV13 and TRBJ2-1, reads AAGVIQSPRHLIKEKRETATLKCYPIPRHDTVYWYQQGPGQDPQFLISFYEKMQSDKGSIPDRFSAQQFSDYHSELNMSSLELGDSALYFCASSLRVMGKRGGEQFFGPGTRLTVL.

The chain employs TRBV6-5 and TRBJ1-5; the match to TRBD1 covers 10 bases. The J segment lost 3 bases and the V segment lost 2 bases, leaving 1 base of the junction unmatched. The length of the CDR3 is 15 residues. Germline V lookup: CDR1 MNHEY, CDR2 SVGAGI. The CDR3 nucleotides are TGTGCCAGCAGTTACGGACAGGGGGTCAATCAGCCCCAGCATTTT. Translated, it gives CASSYGQGVNQPQHF.

The genes are TRBV12-3 or TRBV12-4 and TRBJ1-2, with TRBD1 matching 7 bases. The CDR3 is made up of 17 amino acids. With V trimmed by 6 bases and J by 4 bases, 17 bases remained unmatched. The CDR3 region is CASSSYRGPPGVYGYTF. DNA for the CDR3: TGTGCCAGCAGCAGTTATAGGGGGCCCCCCGGGGTCTATGGCTACACCTTC.

This clonotype appeared a few times. The V gene is TRBV7-2, the J gene TRBJ1-6, with a possible D match to TRBD1 (6 bases). Trimming removed 6 bases from V and 7 bases from J, with 16 bases in between. Germline assignment: CDR1 SGHTA and CDR2 FQGNSA. The CDR3 is made up of 15 amino acids. CDR3 residues: CASRPPGQRNSPLHF. DNA for the CDR3: TGTGCCAGCAGACCGCCGGGACAACGAAATTCACCCCTCCACTTT.

This clonotype appeared a few times. V and J are TRBV5-1 and TRBJ2-1; a possible D gene is TRBD2 (5 bases). Germline V gene sequence: CDR1 SGHRS, CDR2 YFSETQ. V was shortened by 4 bases and J by 7 bases, with 24 bases between the two germline ends. The CDR3 is 17 amino acids. The CDR3 region is CASSQQRGRNLGNEQFF. Written as DNA, the CDR3 is TGCGCCAGCAGCCAACAACGGGGTAGGAATTTGGGGAATGAGCAGTTCTTC.

This clonotype was detected ten times or more. The chain employs TRBV9 and TRBJ1-2; no firm D call. Germline V gives CDR1 SGDLS, CDR2 YYNGEE. The CDR3 loop spans 13 amino acids. V gave up 0 bases and J gave up 0 bases, with 3 bases separating them. CDR3 sequence reads: CASSVGANYGYTF. The CDR3 nucleotides are TGTGCCAGCAGCGTAGGAGCTAACTATGGCTACACCTTC.

In DNA form, the CDR3 reads TGCAGCGTTGTGGGAGGGACAGAGACCCAGTACTTC. Amino acids: CSVVGGTETQYF. The rearrangement uses TRBV29-1 and TRBJ2-5; 7 positions match TRBD2. J gave up 4 bases and V 4 bases, and 3 bases lay outside the gene matches. Per the germline V gene, CDR1 is SQVTM and CDR2 is ANQGSEA. The CDR3 has 12 amino acids. The full variable domain, in which reference TRBV29-1 and TRBJ2-5 provide the parts outside the CDR3, is SAVISQKPSRDICQRGTSLTIQCQVDSQVTMMFWYRQQPGQSLTLIATANQGSEATYESGFVIDKFPISRPNLTFSTLTVSNMSPEDSSIYLCSVVGGTETQYFGPGTRLLVL.

This clonotype was detected ten times or more. V gene TRBV29-1 combines with J gene TRBJ2-5; 7 bases agree with TRBD1. The CDR3 is 14 residues long. V shed 4 bases and J 1 base; nucleotides not matched to a gene: 6. From germline, CDR1 is SQVTM and CDR2 ANQGSEA. CDR3 in amino acids: CSVAGTAGQETQYF. As DNA, the CDR3 is TGCAGCGTTGCCGGGACAGCCGGCCAAGAGACCCAGTACTTC.

This chain links TRBV29-1 with TRBJ2-7; a weak D match, TRBD1 (7 bases). The J call is in doubt because the DNA end fits TRBJ2-5 better. The CDR3 sequence is 16 residues long. Germline lookup yields CDR1 SQVTM and CDR2 ANQGSEA. The CDR3 nucleotides read TGCAGCGTTGAGACCGGGGCAGGGGGGATCAAAGAGACCCAGTACTTC. Translating it yields CSVETGAGGIKETQYF.

In its sample, this clonotype was seen a few times. The CDR3 loop is CSASWSGSSTGYEQYF. Here the CDR3 DNA reads TGCAGTGCTAGCTGGAGCGGGAGTAGTACGGGGTACGAGCAGTACTTC. The V gene is TRBV20-1, the J gene TRBJ2-7; TRBD2 aligns across 8 bases. Germline V gene sequence: CDR1 DFQATT, CDR2 SNEGSKA (reference sequence). The ends lost 3 bases at V and 4 bases at J; junction bases unmatched: 14. CDR3 length: 16 residues.

Many counts were recorded for this clonotype. The CDR3 nucleotides read TGCAGTGCTAGAGAGGGACTAGCGGGGAAGACCCAGTACTTC. Its protein is CSAREGLAGKTQYF. The V and J genes are TRBV20-1 and TRBJ2-5, with 13 bases that match TRBD2. In germline, CDR1 is DFQATT, CDR2 SNEGSKA (reference sequence). J was trimmed by 6 bases and V by 0 bases; bases with no gene match: 1. The CDR3 is made up of 14 amino acids.

This clonotype was recorded at least ten times. The gene calls are TRBV20-1 and TRBJ2-3; D remains unclear. Germline CDR1 reads DFQATT; CDR2 reads SNEGSKA (reference sequence). The length of the CDR3 is 13 residues. Between the trimmed V and J ends, which lost 1 base and 5 bases, there was a span of 10 bases. Here the CDR3 DNA reads TGCAGTGCTAGAGCAGCAAACTTAGATACGCAGTATTTT. Amino acid sequence: CSARAANLDTQYF.

Many counts were recorded for this clonotype. In DNA form, the CDR3 reads TGCAGCGCCCAACAGGAGTTTGAGCAGTTCTTC. This codes for CSAQQEFEQFF. The chain couples TRBV29-1 to TRBJ2-1; TRBD1 might be the D (5 bases). This CDR3 has 11 amino acids. CDR1 and CDR2 (germline): SQVTM, ANQGSEA. Trimming left V 7 bases short and J 9 bases short, with 13 bases between.

The gene calls are TRBV7-8 and TRBJ2-3; tentatively, D is TRBD2 (5 bases). Trimming shortened V by 5 bases and J by 4 bases, and 16 bases separated the two germline ends. In germline, CDR1 is SGHVS, CDR2 FQNEAQ. The CDR3 sequence is 15 residues long. This chain's CDR3 is CASSPRRVIPDTQYF. The CDR3 coding sequence is TGTGCCAGCAGCCCACGGCGGGTGATCCCAGATACGCAGTATTTT.

This clonotype was picked up many times. The rearrangement links TRBV20-1 to TRBJ2-7; possible D gene TRBD1, 5 bases. This CDR3 is 13 amino acids long. Germline CDR1 and CDR2: DFQATT and SNEGSKA (reference sequence). The germline V and J ends were trimmed by 6 bases and 5 bases, with 17 bases remaining between them. The CDR3 here is CSALGLGFDEQYF. DNA of the CDR3: TGCAGTGCACTGGGGCTCGGGTTCGACGAGCAGTACTTC.

This clonotype was seen a handful of times. This chain links TRBV2 with TRBJ1-2; D is uncertain. Per germline, CDR1 SNHLY and CDR2 FYNNEI. This CDR3 contains 14 residues. The V end lost 3 bases, the J end lost 3 bases, and 11 bases lay between the germline ends. DNA for the CDR3: TGTGCCAGCAGTGATACGGTTAACCACTATGGCTACACCTTC. Translation: CASSDTVNHYGYTF.

This clonotype was counted once. The gene calls are TRBV28 and TRBJ2-7, with D perhaps being TRBD1 or TRBD2 (6 bases each). The CDR3 runs to 14 residues. Trimming cost V 9 bases and J 6 bases, with 21 bases left between them. Germline CDR1 and CDR2: MDHEN and SYDVKM. The CDR3 DNA sequence: TGTGCCAGTACGGAAGGAGGGGGATTCGGCGAGCAGTACTTC. Translation: CASTEGGGFGEQYF.

The table lists this clonotype with a count of one. This chain uses TRBV20-1 with TRBJ1-6, with 7 bases identical to TRBD1. Per the germline V gene, CDR1 is DFQATT and CDR2 is SNEGSKA (reference sequence). The CDR3 extends over 18 amino acids. The V segment lost 0 bases and the J segment 0 bases; nucleotides outside the gene matches: 8. The CDR3 is CSARDKGSGGSYNSPLHF. CDR3 nucleotides: TGCAGTGCTAGAGATAAGGGGTCAGGGGGCTCCTATAATTCACCCCTCCACTTT.

Only a few counts were recorded for this clonotype. The DNA for the CDR3 is TGTGCCATCAGTGAGTCCGGAACGTCGGAGACGCAGTATTTT. Protein sequence: CAISESGTSETQYF. The rearrangement joins TRBV10-3 to TRBJ2-3; unclear D gene. This CDR3 has 14 residues. V was pared by 0 bases and J by 9 bases, with 13 bases between. Germline loops: CDR1 ENHRY, CDR2 SYGVKD.

The chain uses TRBV27 and TRBJ2-3; D gene ambiguous. The CDR3 has 16 amino acids. Trimming took off 5 bases at V and 0 bases at J, with 15 bases between the two ends. Looked up from germline, CDR1 is MNHEY and CDR2 is SMNVEV (reference sequence). CDR3 coding DNA: TGTGCCAGCAGTACCAAGGGTAGGCGAAGCACAGATACGCAGTATTTT. This gives the protein CASSTKGRRSTDTQYF.

This clonotype turned up a few times. The chain couples TRBV28 to TRBJ1-2, with D possibly TRBD1 on 5 matching bases. There are 13 residues in the CDR3. Germline V gene lookup returns CDR1 MDHEN and CDR2 SYDVKM. V lost 6 bases, J lost 6 bases, and 14 bases lay in between. CDR3 in DNA: TGTGCCAGCAGCTCGGGACTCCCCCATGGCTACACCTTC. Encoded protein: CASSSGLPHGYTF.

The CDR3 region is CSARPRQGAHYGYTF. CDR3 sequence (DNA): TGCAGTGCTAGACCAAGACAGGGGGCTCACTATGGCTACACCTTC. The J gene is TRBJ1-2, the V gene TRBV20-1, with 10 bases that match TRBD1. V was pared by 2 bases and J by 3 bases, with 6 bases of the junction left unmatched. The CDR3 is made up of 15 amino acids. CDR1 and CDR2 from the germline V gene are DFQATT and SNEGSKA (reference sequence).

This sequence joins TRBV7-6 and TRBJ2-3; D is perhaps TRBD2 (5 bases). Germline V gives CDR1 SGHVS, CDR2 FNYEAQ. The CDR3 contains 16 residues. The V gene lost 0 bases and the J gene lost 3 bases, with 13 bases spanning the gap. CDR3 sequence: CASSLAAGSWTDTQYF. The DNA for the CDR3 is TGTGCCAGCAGCTTAGCGGCGGGTTCATGGACAGATACGCAGTATTTT. Complete variable domain (other parts from reference TRBV7-6 and TRBJ2-3): GAGVSQSPRYKVTKRGQDVALRCDPISGHVSLYWYRQALGQGPEFLTYFNYEAQQDKSGLPNDRFSAERPEGSISTLTIQRTEQRDSAMYRCASSLAAGSWTDTQYFGPGTRLTVL.